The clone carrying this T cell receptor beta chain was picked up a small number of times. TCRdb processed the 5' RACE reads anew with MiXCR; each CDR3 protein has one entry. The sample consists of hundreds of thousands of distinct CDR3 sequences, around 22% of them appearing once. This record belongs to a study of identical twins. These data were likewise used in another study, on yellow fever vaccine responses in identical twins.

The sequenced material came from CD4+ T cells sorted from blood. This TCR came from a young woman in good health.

The CDR3 region has the DNA TGCAGTGCTAGACCCTCCGGGGTTCTCTACGAGCAGTACGTC. It encodes CSARPSGVLYEQYV. V is TRBV20-1 and J is TRBJ2-7; possible D gene TRBD2, 5 bases. CDR3 length: 14 amino acids. The V gene's germline CDR1 is DFQATT and CDR2 SNEGSKA (reference sequence). The germline V and J ends were trimmed by 2 bases and 3 bases, with 14 bases remaining between them.